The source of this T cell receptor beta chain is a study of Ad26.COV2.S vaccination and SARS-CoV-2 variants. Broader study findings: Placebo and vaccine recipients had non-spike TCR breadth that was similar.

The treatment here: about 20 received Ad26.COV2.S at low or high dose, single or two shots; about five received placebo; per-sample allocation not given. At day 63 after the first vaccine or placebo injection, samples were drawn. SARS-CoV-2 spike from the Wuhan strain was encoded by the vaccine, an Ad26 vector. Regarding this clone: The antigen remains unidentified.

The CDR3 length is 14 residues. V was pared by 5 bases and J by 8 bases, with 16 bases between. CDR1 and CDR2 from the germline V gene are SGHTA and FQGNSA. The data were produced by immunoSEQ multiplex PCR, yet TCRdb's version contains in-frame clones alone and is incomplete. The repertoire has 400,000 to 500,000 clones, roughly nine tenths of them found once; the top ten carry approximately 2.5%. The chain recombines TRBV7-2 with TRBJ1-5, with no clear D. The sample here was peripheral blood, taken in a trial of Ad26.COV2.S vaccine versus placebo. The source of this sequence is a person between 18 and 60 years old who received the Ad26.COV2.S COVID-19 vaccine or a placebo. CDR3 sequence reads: CASSTNWGGEPQHF. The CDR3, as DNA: TGTGCCAGCAGCACCAACTGGGGTGGGGAGCCCCAGCATTTT.